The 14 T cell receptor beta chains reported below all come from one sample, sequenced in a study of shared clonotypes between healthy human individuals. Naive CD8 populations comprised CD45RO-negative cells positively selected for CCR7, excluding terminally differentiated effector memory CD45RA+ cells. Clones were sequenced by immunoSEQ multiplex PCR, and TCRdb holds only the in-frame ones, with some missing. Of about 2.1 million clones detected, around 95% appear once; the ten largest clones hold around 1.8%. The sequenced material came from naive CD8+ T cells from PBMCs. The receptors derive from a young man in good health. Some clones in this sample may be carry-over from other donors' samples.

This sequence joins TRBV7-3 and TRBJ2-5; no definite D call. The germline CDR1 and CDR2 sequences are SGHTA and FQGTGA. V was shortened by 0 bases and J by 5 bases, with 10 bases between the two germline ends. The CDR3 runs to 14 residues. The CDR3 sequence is CASSLTGLGETQYF. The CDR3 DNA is TGTGCCAGCAGCTTAACCGGGTTGGGGGAGACCCAGTACTTC.

CDR3 amino acids: CASSPARGSYNEQFF. The CDR3, as DNA: TGTGCCAGCAGCCCCGCGCGGGGCTCCTACAATGAGCAGTTCTTC. The chain links TRBV28 to TRBJ2-1, with D perhaps TRBD2 (6 bases). The CDR3 length is 15 residues. Looked up from germline, CDR1 is MDHEN and CDR2 is SYDVKM. The V gene lost 6 bases and the J gene lost 0 bases, with 12 bases spanning the gap.

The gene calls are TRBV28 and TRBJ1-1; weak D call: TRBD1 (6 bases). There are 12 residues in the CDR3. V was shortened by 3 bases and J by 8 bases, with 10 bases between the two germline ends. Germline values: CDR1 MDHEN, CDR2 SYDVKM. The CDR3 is CASSFGGLEAFF. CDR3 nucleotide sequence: TGTGCCAGCAGTTTTGGGGGGCTCGAAGCTTTCTTT.

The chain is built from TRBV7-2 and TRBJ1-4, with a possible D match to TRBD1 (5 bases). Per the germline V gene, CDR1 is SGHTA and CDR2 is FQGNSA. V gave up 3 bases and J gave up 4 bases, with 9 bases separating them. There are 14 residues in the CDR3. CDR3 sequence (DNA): TGTGCCAGCAGCTTGTGGGGGGATAATGAAAAACTGTTTTTT. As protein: CASSLWGDNEKLFF.

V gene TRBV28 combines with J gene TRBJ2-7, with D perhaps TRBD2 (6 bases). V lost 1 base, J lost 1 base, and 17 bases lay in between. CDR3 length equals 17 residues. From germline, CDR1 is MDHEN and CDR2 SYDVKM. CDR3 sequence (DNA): TGTGCCAGCAGTTTATCGATAACTCTAGCGTCATCCTACGAGCAGTACTTC. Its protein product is CASSLSITLASSYEQYF.

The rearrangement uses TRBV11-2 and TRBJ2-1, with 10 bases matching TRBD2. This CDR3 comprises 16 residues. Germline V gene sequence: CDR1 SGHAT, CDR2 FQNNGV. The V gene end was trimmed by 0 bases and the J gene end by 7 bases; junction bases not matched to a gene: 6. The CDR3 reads CASSLESGRAVNEQFF. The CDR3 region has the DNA TGTGCCAGCAGCTTAGAAAGCGGGAGGGCCGTGAATGAGCAGTTCTTC. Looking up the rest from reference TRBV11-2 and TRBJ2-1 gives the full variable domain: EAGVAQSPRYKIIEKRQSVAFWCNPISGHATLYWYQQILGQGPKLLIQFQNNGVVDDSQLPKDRFSAERLKGVDSTLKIQPAKLEDSAVYLCASSLESGRAVNEQFFGPGTRLTVL.

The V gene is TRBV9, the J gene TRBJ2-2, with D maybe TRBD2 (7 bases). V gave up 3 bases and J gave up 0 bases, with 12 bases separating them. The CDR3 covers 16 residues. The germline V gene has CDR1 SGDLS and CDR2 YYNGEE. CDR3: CASSAPRGPNTGELFF. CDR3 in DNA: TGTGCCAGCAGCGCGCCGCGGGGGCCGAACACCGGGGAGCTGTTTTTT. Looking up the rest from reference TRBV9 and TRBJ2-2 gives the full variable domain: DSGVTQTPKHLITATGQRVTLRCSPRSGDLSVYWYQQSLDQGLQFLIQYYNGEERAKGNILERFSAQQFPDLHSELNLSSLELGDSALYFCASSAPRGPNTGELFFGEGSRLTVL.

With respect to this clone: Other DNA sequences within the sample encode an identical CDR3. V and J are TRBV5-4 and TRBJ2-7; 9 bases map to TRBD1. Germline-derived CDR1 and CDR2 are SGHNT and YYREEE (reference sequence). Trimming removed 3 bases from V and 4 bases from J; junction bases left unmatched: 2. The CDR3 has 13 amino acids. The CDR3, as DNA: TGTGCCAGCAGCTGGGACAGGGAGTACGAGCAGTACTTC. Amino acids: CASSWDREYEQYF.

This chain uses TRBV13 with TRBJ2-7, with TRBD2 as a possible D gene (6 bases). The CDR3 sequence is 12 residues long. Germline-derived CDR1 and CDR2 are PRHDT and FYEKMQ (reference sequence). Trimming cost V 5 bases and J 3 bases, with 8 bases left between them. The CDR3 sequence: CASSPGVYEQYF. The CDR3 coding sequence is TGTGCCAGCAGCCCGGGGGTCTACGAGCAGTACTTC.

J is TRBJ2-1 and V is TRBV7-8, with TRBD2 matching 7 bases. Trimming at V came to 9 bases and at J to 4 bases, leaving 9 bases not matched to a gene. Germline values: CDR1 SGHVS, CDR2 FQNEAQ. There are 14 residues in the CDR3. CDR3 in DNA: TGTGCCAGTCATAGCGGGTTTAATTACAATGAGCAGTTCTTC. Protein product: CASHSGFNYNEQFF.

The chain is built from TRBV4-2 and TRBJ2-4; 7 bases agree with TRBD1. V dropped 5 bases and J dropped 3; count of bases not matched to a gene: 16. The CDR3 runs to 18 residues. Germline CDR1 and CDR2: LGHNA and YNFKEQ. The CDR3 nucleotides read TGTGCCAGCAGCTATAGAGATGATGACAGGGCTAGCAAAAACATTCAGTACTTC. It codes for CASSYRDDDRASKNIQYF.

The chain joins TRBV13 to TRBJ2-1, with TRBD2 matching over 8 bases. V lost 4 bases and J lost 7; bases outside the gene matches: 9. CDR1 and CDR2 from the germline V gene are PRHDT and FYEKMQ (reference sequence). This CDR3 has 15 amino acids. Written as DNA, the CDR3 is TGTGCCAGCAGCTCCCCGGGAGGGCCCATTAATGAGCAGTTCTTC. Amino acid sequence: CASSSPGGPINEQFF.

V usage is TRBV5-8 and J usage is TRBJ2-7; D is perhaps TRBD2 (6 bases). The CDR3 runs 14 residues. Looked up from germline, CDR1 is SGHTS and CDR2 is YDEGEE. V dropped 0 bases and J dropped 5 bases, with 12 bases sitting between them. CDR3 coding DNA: TGTGCCAGCAGCTTGGTCCGGGGGTCCCACGAGCAGTACTTC. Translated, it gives CASSLVRGSHEQYF.

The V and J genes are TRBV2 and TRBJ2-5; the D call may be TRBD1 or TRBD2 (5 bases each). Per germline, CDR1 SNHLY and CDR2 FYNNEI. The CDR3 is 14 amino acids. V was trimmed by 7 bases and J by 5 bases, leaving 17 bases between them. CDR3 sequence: CASTSGTGAETQYF. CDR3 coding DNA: TGTGCCAGCACCTCCGGGACCGGGGCTGAGACCCAGTACTTC.